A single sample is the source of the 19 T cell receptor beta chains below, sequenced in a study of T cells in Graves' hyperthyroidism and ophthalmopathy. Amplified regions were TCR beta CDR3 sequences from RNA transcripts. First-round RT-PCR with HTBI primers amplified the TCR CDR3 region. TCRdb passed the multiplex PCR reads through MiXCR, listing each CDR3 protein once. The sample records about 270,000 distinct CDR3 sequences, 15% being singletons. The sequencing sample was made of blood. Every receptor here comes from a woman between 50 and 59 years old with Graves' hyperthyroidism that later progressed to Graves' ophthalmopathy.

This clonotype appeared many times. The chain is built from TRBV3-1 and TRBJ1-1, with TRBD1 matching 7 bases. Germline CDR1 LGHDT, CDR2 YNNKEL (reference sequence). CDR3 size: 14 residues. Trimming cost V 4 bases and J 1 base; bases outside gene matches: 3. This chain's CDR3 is CASSRGTANTEAFF. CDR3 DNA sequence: TGTGCCAGCAGCCGTGGGACAGCGAACACTGAAGCTTTCTTT.

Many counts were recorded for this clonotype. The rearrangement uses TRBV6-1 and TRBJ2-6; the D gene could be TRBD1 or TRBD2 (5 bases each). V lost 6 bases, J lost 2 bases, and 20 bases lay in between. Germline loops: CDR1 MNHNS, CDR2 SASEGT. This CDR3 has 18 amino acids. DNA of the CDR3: TGTGCCAGCAGCCTTCTGGGACCGAACTCTCCTGGGGCCAACGTCCTGACTTTC. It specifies CASSLLGPNSPGANVLTF.

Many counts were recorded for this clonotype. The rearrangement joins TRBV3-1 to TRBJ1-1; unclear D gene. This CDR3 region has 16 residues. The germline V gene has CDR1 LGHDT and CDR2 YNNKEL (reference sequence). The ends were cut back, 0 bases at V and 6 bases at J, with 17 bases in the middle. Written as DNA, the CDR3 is TGTGCCAGCAGCCAAGATCGATCGCTAATCGCCCCTGAAGCTTTCTTT. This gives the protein CASSQDRSLIAPEAFF.

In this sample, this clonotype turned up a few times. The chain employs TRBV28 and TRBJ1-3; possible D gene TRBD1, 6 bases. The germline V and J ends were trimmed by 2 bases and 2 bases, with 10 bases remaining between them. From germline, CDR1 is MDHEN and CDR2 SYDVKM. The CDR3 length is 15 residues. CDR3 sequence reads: CASSLRGGPGNTIYF. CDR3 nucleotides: TGTGCCAGCAGTTTAAGGGGGGGACCTGGAAACACCATATATTTT. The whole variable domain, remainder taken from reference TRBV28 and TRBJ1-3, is DVKVTQSSRYLVKRTGEKVFLECVQDMDHENMFWYRQDPGLGLRLIYFSYDVKMKEKGDIPEGYSVSREKKERFSLILESASTNQTSMYLCASSLRGGPGNTIYFGEGSWLTVV.

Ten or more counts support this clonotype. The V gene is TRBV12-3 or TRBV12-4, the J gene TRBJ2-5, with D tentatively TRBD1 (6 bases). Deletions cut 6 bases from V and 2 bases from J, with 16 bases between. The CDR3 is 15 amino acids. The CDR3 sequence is CASSHFRTAQETQYF. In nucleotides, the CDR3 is TGTGCCAGCAGCCACTTTCGGACAGCACAAGAGACCCAGTACTTC.

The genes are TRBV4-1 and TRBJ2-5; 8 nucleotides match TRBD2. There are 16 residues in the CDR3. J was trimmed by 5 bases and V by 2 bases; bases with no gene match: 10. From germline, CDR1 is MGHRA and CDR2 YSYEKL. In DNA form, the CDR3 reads TGCGCCAGCAGCCAAACATTAACTAGCGGTGGGGAGACCCAGTACTTC. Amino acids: CASSQTLTSGGETQYF.

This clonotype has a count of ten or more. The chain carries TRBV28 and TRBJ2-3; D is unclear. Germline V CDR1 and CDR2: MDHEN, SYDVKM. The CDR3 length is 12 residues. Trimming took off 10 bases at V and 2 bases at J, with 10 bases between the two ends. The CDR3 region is CATGSDTDTQYF. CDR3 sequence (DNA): TGTGCCACTGGGTCTGACACAGATACGCAGTATTTT.

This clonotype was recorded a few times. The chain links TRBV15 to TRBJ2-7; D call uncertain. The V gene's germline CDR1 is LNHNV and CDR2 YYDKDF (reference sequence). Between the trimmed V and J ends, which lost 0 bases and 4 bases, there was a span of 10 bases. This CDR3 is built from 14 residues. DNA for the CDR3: TGTGCCACCAGCAGAGATATCGGGCAGTACGAGCAGTACTTC. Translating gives CATSRDIGQYEQYF.

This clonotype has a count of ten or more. The CDR3 protein is CACDVATGELFF. The CDR3 DNA reads TGTGCCTGTGACGTAGCCACCGGGGAGCTGTTTTTT. The chain is built from TRBV30 and TRBJ2-2; D remains unclear. The V end lost 6 bases, the J end lost 4 bases, and 9 bases lay between the germline ends. This CDR3 spans 12 amino acids. Germline loops: CDR1 GTSNPN, CDR2 SVGIG (reference sequence).

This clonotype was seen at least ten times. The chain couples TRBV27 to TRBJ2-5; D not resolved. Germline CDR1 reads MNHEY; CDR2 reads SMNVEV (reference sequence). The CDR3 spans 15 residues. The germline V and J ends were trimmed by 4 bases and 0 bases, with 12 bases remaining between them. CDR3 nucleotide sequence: TGTGCCAGCAGTTCTGGGGTCGAGTACCAAGAGACCCAGTACTTC. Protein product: CASSSGVEYQETQYF.

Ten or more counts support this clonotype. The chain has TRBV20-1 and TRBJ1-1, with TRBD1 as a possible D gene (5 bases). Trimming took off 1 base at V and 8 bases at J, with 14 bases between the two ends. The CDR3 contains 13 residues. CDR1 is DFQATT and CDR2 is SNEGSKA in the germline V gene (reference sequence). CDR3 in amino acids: CSARGDRSLEAFF. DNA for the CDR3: TGCAGTGCTAGAGGAGACAGATCTTTAGAAGCTTTCTTT.

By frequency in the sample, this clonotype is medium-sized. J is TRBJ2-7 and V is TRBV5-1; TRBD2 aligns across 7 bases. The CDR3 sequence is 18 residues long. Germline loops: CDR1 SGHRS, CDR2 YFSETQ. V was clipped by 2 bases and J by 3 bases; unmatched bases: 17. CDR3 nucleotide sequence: TGCGCCAGCAGCTTAGCGATCGAAGCAGCGGGAAAGTTCTACGAGCAGTACTTC. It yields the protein CASSLAIEAAGKFYEQYF.

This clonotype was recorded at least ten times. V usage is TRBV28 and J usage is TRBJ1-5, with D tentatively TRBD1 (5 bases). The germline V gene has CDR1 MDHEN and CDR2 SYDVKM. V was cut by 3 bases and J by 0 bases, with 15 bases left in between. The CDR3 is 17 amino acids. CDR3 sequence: CASSFPRQKYSNQPQHF. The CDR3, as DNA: TGTGCCAGCAGTTTTCCTCGACAGAAATATAGCAATCAGCCCCAGCATTTT.

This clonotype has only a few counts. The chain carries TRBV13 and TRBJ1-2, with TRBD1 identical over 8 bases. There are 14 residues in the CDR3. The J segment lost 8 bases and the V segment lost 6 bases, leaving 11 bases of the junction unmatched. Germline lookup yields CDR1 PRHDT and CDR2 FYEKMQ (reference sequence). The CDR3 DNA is TGTGCCAGCAGTACCCAGGGGGCACCCTGGGGCTACACCTTC. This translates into CASSTQGAPWGYTF.

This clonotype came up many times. The CDR3 here is CASTLGQGYGYTF. The CDR3 coding sequence is TGTGCCAGCACCCTTGGACAGGGTTATGGCTACACCTTC. This chain connects TRBV2 to TRBJ1-2; 8 positions agree with TRBD1. The V and J ends lost 7 bases and 5 bases, in that order; junction bases with no gene match: 6. The germline gives CDR1 SNHLY, CDR2 FYNNEI. This CDR3 region has 13 residues.

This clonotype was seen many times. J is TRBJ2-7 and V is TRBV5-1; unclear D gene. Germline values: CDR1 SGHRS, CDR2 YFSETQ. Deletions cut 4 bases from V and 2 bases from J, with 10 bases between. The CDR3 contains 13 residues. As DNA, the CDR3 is TGCGCCAGCAGCGCTGGACGGACCTACGAGCAGTACTTC. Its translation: CASSAGRTYEQYF.

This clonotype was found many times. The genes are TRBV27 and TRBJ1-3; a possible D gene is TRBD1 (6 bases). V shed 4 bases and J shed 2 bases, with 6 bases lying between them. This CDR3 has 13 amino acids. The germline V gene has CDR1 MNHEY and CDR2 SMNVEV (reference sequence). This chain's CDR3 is CASSWTAGNTIYF. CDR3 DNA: TGTGCCAGCAGTTGGACAGCTGGAAACACCATATATTTT.

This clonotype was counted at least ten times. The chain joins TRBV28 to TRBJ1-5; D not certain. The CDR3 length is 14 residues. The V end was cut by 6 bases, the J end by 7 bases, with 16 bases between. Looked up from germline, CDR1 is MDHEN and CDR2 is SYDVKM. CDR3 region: CASSPIRGYQPQHF. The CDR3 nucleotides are TGTGCCAGCAGCCCGATTAGAGGGTACCAGCCCCAGCATTTT.

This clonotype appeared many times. CDR3 region: CATSVRVYNEQFF. The CDR3 DNA is TGTGCCACCTCCGTTCGGGTCTACAATGAGCAGTTCTTC. The chain is built from TRBV7-2 and TRBJ2-1, with no clear D. Trimming stripped 10 bases from V and 3 bases from J, with 13 bases between. CDR1 and CDR2 from the germline V gene are SGHTA and FQGNSA. The CDR3 is 13 amino acids.